The present TCR beta chain was sequenced within a study of cytomegalovirus exposure and HLA in healthy donors. Primers included in the PCR were 60 Vbeta and 13 Jbeta primers. Some clones are missing from TCRdb's copy, which holds only in-frame ones; the method was immunoSEQ multiplex PCR. The table lists about 140,000 clones, 76% of them singletons. This CDR3 comprises 16 residues. Trimming removed 0 bases from V and 2 bases from J, with 8 bases in between. From germline, CDR1 is MNHEY and CDR2 SVGAGI. Regarding this clone: Antigen specificity is unknown.

Regarding the study as a whole: Analysis was carried out at a later point, and it linked a missense DCLRE1C variant to TCR beta V- and J-gene trimming.

The TCR comes from a man between 35 and 55 years old in good health and CMV-seronegative. The sequenced sample was PBMCs. V and J are TRBV6-5 and TRBJ2-6; D remains unclear. DNA for the CDR3: TGTGCCAGCAGTTACTCACGGTCGACTGGGGCCAACGTCCTGACTTTC. Residues: CASSYSRSTGANVLTF.